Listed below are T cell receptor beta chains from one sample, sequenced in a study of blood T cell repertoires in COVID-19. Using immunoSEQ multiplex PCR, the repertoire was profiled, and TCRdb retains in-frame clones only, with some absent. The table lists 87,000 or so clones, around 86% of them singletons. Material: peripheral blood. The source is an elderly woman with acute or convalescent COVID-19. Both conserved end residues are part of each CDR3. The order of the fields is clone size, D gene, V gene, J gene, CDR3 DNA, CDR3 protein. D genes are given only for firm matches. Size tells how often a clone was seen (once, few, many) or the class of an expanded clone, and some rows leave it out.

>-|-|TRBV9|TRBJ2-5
TGTGCCAGCAGCACAGGCCAAGAGACCCAGTACTTC
CASSTGQETQYF
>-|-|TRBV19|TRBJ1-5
TGTGCCAGTAAGACAGGAGAGTGGTACCAGCCCCAGCATTTT
CASKTGEWYQPQHF
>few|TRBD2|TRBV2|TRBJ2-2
TGTGCCAGCAGAGCGACTAGCGGGAACACCGGGGAGCTGTTTTTT
CASRATSGNTGELFF
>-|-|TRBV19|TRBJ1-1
TGTGCCAGTAGTATCAGTATTAGGAGGGGTGAAGCTTTCTTT
CASSISIRRGEAFF
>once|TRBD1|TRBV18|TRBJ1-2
TGTGCCAGCTCACCTATACCCACAGGGGTTGATTACTATGGCTACACCTTC
CASSPIPTGVDYYGYTF
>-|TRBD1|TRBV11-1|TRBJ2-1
TGTGCCAGCAGCTTAGCAGTAGGGGACAGGGGTAATGAGCAGTTCTTC
CASSLAVGDRGNEQFF
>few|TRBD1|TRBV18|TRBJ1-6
TGTGCCAGCTCACCAAACGACAGGGATAATTCACCCCTCCACTTT
CASSPNDRDNSPLHF
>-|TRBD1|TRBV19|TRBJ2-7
TGTGCCAGTAGAGGACAGGGGGCAACCTACGAGCAGTACTTC
CASRGQGATYEQYF
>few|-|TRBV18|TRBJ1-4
TGTGCCAGCTCACCACGTACAACTAATGAAAAACTGTTTTTT
CASSPRTTNEKLFF
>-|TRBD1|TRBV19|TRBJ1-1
TGTGCCAGTAGTGGACAGGGGAAGATAAGGAACACTGAAGCTTTCTTT
CASSGQGKIRNTEAFF
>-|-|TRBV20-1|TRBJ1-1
TGCAGTGCCCCGGGGGTCGTGGGAGCTTTCTTT
CSAPGVVGAFF
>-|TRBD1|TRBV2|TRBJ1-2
TGTGCCAGCAGTGAAACGCGAAGAGGGGGCGGCGGCTACACCTTC
CASSETRRGGGGYTF
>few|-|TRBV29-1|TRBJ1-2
TGCAGCGTTGATATGGGAGGCTATGGCTACACCTTC
CSVDMGGYGYTF
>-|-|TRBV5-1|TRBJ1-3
TGCGCCAGCAGCTTGCGAGGGTCTGGAAACACCATATATTTT
CASSLRGSGNTIYF
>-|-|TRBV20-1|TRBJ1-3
TGCAGTGCTGGGGGGAGGGACACCATATATTTT
CSAGGRDTIYF
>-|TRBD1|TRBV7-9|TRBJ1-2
TGTGCCAGCAGCTTAGCTGGGACAGGGGGGGATGGCTACACCTTC
CASSLAGTGGDGYTF
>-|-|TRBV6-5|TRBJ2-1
TGTGCCAGCAGCAGAAGCGTGTACTCCTACAATGAGCAGTTCTTC
CASSRSVYSYNEQFF
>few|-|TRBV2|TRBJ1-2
TGTGCCAGCAGGGGGGGGTCGTATAGCTATGGCTACACCTTC
CASRGGSYSYGYTF
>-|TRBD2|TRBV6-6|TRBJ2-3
TGTGCCAGCAGTTACTCGACAGCGGGGGGGGCAGATACGCAGTATTTT
CASSYSTAGGADTQYF
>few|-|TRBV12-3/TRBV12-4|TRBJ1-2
TGTGCCAGCAGTTCCTTCTATGGCTACACCTTC
CASSSFYGYTF
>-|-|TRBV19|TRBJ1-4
TGTGCCAGTAGAGCCTCTACGGGGGGGCCGTATGAAAAACTGTTTTTT
CASRASTGGPYEKLFF
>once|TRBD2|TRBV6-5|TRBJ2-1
TGTGCCAGCATGGGGACTAGCGGGAGCCACAATGAGCAGTTCTTC
CASMGTSGSHNEQFF
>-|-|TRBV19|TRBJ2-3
TGTGCCAGTAGTATTCGGGATAGGGCGGGATCGGGTACGCAGTATTTT
CASSIRDRAGSGTQYF
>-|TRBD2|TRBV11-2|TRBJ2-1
TGTGCCAGCAGCTTGGGCACTAGCGGGGGTCGCTCCTACAATGAGCAGTTCTTC
CASSLGTSGGRSYNEQFF
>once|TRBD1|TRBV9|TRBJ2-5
TGTGCCAGCAGCGTAGCGGCAGGGGGCCGAGAGACCCAGTACTTC
CASSVAAGGRETQYF
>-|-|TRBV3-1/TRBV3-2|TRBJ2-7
TGTGCCAGCAGCCAAGTCAAGGGGATTGAGTACTTC
CASSQVKGIEYF
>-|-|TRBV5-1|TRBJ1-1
TGCGCCAGCAGCAAGGACATGAACACTGAAGCTTTCTTT
CASSKDMNTEAFF
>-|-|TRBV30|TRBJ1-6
TGTGCCTGGAGTGGGTCCGGAGGTAATTCACCCCTCCACTTT
CAWSGSGGNSPLHF
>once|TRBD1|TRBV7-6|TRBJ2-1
TGTGCCAGCAGCATCAGGGGGCCCTACAATGAGCAGTTCTTC
CASSIRGPYNEQFF
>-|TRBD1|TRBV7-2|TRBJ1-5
TGTGCCAGCAGCCGGGACAGTCAGATTCGTAATCAGCCCCAGCATTTT
CASSRDSQIRNQPQHF
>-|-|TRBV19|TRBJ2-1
TGTGCCAGTAGTATAGTCAGGAACAATGAGCAGTTCTTC
CASSIVRNNEQFF
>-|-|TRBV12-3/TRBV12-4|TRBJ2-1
TGTGCCGTTACAGGGTGGGATGAGCAGTTCTTC
CAVTGWDEQFF
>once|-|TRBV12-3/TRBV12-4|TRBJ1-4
TGTGCCAGCAGACCCCGGGGTGGTGAAAAACTGTTTTTT
CASRPRGGEKLFF
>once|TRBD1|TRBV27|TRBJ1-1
TGTGCCAGCAGTTCATGGACAGGGAACACTGAAGCTTTCTTT
CASSSWTGNTEAFF
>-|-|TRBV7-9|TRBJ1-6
TGTGCCAGCAGCCCCTCGGAGGCAGGCGTTATGGGGAATTCACCCCTCCACTTT
CASSPSEAGVMGNSPLHF
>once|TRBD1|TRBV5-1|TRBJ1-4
TGCGCCAGCAGCCCTCTACAGGGGTCGAATGAAAAACTGTTTTTT
CASSPLQGSNEKLFF
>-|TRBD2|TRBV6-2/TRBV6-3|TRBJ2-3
TGTGCCAGCAGTTTTACGGCCGGGACTAGCGGGATGAGCAGCACAGATACGCAGTATTTT
CASSFTAGTSGMSSTDTQYF
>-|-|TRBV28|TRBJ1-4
TGTGCCAGCAGGGTCCCAGGGGAAAAACTGTTTTTT
CASRVPGEKLFF
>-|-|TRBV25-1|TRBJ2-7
TGTGCCAGCAGTGAATATGGCCAGGGGGAGCAGTACTTC
CASSEYGQGEQYF
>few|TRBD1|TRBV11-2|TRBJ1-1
TGTGCCAGCAGTTATACAGGGGGAACTGAAGCTTTCTTT
CASSYTGGTEAFF
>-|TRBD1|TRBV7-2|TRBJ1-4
TGTGCCAGCAGCCTACAGGGGCCTGGGAATGAAAAACTGTTTTTT
CASSLQGPGNEKLFF
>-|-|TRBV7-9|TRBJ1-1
TGTGCCAGCAGCTTACGGGGGGAGGACACTGAAGCTTTCTTT
CASSLRGEDTEAFF
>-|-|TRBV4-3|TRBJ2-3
TGCGCCAGCAGCCAAGTAGAGGGGGACAATCAGTATTTT
CASSQVEGDNQYF
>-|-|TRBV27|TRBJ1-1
TGTGCCAGCAGTTTATACGGGGGGCGAGGGGTTGAAGCTTTCTTT
CASSLYGGRGVEAFF
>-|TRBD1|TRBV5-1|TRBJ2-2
TGCGCCAGCAGACAGGGGGCTGGGACCGGGGAGCTGTTTTTT
CASRQGAGTGELFF
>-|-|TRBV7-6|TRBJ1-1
TGTGCCAGCAGCTTAGGGGCAGTTGGTGTGAACACTGAAGCTTTCTTT
CASSLGAVGVNTEAFF
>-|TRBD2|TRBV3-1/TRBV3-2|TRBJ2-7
TGTGCCAGCAGCCAAGTCCCACTAGCGGACTACGAGCAGTACTTC
CASSQVPLADYEQYF
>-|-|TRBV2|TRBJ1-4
TGTGCCAGCAGTGAAAGCGGGGTTAATGAAAAACTGTTTTTT
CASSESGVNEKLFF
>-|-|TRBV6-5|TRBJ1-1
TGTGCCAGCAGCCCAGGACTGACGAGGTACACTGAAGCTTTCTTT
CASSPGLTRYTEAFF
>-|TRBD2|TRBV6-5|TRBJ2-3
TGTGCCACGTGCTTAGCGGGGAGCACAGATACGCAGTATTTT
CATCLAGSTDTQYF
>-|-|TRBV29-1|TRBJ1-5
TGCAGCGTTGAAGCAGGGGTAGGTCAGCCCCAGCATTTT
CSVEAGVGQPQHF
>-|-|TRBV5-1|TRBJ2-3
TGCGCCAGCAGCAGTGGACAGACCAGCACAGATACGCAGTATTTT
CASSSGQTSTDTQYF